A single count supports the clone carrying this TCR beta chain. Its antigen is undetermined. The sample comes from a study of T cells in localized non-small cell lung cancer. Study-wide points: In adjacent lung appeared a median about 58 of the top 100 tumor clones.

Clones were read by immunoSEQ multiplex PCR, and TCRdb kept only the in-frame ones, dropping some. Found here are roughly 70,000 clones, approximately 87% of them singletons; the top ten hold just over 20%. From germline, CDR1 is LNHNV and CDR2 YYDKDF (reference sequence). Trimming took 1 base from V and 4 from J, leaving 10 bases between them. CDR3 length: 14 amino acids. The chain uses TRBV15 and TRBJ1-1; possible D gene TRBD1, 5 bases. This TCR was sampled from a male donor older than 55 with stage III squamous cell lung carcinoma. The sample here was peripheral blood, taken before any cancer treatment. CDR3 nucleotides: TGTGCCACCAGCAGAGGGGACCTCGGCACTGAAGCTTTCTTT. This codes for CATSRGDLGTEAFF.